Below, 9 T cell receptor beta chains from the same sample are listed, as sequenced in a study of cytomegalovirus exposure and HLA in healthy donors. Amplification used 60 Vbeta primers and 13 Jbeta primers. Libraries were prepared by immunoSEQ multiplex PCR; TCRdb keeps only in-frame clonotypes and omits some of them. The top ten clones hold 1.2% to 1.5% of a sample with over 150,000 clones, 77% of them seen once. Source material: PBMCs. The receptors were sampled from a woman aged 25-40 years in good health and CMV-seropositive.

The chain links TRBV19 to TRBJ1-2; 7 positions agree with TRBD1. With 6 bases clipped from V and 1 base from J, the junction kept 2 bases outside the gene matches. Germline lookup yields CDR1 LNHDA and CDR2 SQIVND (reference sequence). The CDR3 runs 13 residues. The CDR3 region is CASRDRLNYGYTF. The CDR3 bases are TGTGCCAGTAGGGACAGGCTTAACTATGGCTACACCTTC.

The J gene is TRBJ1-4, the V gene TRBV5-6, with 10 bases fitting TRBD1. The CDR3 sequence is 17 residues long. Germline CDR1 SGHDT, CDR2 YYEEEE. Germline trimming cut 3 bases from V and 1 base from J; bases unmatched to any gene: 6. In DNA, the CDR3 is TGTGCCAGCAGCTCCCCGGGACAGGGGATAACTAATGAAAAACTGTTTTTT. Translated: CASSSPGQGITNEKLFF.

In nucleotides, the CDR3 is TGCGCCAGCAGCTTGAGCACAGAGACCCAGTACTTC. It yields the protein CASSLSTETQYF. This rearrangement joins TRBV5-1 to TRBJ2-5, with no clear D. The CDR3 is made up of 12 amino acids. The germline V and J ends were trimmed by 1 base and 4 bases, with 5 bases remaining between them. CDR1 and CDR2 (germline): SGHRS, YFSETQ.

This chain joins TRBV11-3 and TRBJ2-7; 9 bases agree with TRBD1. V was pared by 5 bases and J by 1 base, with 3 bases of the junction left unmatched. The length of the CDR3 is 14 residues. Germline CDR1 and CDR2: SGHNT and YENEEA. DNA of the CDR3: TGTGCCAGCAGCCGGGACAGGGCATCCTACGAGCAGTACTTC. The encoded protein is CASSRDRASYEQYF.

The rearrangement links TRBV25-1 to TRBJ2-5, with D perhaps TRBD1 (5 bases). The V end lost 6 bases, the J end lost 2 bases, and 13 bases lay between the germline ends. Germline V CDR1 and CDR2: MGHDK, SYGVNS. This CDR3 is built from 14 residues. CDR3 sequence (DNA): TGTGCCAGCAGCGAAGGCAGGGTGCAAGAGACCCAGTACTTC. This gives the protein CASSEGRVQETQYF.

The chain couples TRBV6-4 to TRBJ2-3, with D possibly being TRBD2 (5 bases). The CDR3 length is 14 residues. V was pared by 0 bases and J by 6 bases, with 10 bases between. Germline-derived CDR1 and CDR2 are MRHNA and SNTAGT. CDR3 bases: TGTGCCAGCAGTGACTCTGGACTCGATGATACGCAGTATTTT. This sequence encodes CASSDSGLDDTQYF.

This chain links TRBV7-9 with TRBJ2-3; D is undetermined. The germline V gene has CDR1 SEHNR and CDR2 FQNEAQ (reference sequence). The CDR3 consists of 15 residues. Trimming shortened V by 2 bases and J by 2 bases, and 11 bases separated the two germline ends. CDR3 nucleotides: TGTGCCAGCAGCTTACAACCCGCTAACACAGATACGCAGTATTTT. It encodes CASSLQPANTDTQYF.

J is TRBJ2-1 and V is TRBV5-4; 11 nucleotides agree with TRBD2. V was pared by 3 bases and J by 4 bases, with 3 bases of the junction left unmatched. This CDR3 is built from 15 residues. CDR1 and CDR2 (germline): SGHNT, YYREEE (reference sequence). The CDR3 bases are TGTGCCAGCAGCTCCGGGACTAGCGGTTACAATGAGCAGTTCTTC. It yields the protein CASSSGTSGYNEQFF. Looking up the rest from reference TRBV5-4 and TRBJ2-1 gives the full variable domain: ETGVTQSPTHLIKTRGQQVTLRCSSQSGHNTVSWYQQALGQGPQFIFQYYREEENGRGNFPPRFSGLQFPNYSSELNVNALELDDSALYLCASSSGTSGYNEQFFGPGTRLTVL.

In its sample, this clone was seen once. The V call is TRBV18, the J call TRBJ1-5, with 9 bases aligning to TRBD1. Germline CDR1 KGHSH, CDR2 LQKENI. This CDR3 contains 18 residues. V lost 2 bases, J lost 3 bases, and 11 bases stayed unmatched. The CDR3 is CASSPNLQGAGVNQPQHF. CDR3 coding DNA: TGTGCCAGCTCACCAAATTTACAGGGGGCAGGAGTCAATCAGCCCCAGCATTTT.